Listed below are T cell receptor beta chains from one sample, sequenced in a study of blood T cell repertoires in COVID-19. TCRdb's copy holds only in-frame clones and misses some; the assay was immunoSEQ multiplex PCR. Among 100,000 to 150,000 clones, approximately 83% were seen once, and the ten largest hold roughly 10%. Input material: peripheral blood. These receptors came from a man aged 55-75 years with acute or convalescent COVID-19. Both conserved end residues are part of each CDR3. A D gene is named only where the DNA matches it firmly. Only part of the rows carry a size: once, few, many, or a class if the clone is expanded.

. TRBJ1-4 . TRBV5-1 TGCGCCAGCAGAGAAACAGCGGCAACTAATGAAAAACTGTTTTTT CASRETAATNEKLFF
. TRBJ1-5 TRBD1 TRBV4-1 TGCGCCAGCAGCCGTATCCAGGGGGTGGGCAATCAGCCCCAGCATTTT CASSRIQGVGNQPQHF
. TRBJ2-7 . TRBV19 TGTGCCAGTAGTATAGGGCTAGCGCCCACCTACGAGCAGTACTTC CASSIGLAPTYEQYF
. TRBJ2-1 TRBD1 TRBV5-1 TGCGCCAGCAGCTGGACAGGGGCGGTGCAGTTCTTC CASSWTGAVQFF
. TRBJ2-5 . TRBV28 TGTGCCAGCAGTTTAGGAGGGCGGAGAGAGACCCAGTACTTC CASSLGGRRETQYF
. TRBJ1-1 . TRBV7-3 TGTGCCAGCAGCCCGGGGGAGGGCGGAACTGAAGCTTTCTTT CASSPGEGGTEAFF
. TRBJ2-2 TRBD2 TRBV28 TGTGCCAGCAGCCCCCTCCGACTAGCGGGAGTGAACACCGGGGAGCTGTTTTTT CASSPLRLAGVNTGELFF
. TRBJ1-5 . TRBV28 TGTGCCAGCAGTCGCCCCGGGGGACAGCCCCAGCATTTT CASSRPGGQPQHF
. TRBJ1-1 . TRBV10-1 TGCGCCAGCAGTGAGTCCGGGGGGCTGGGAAACACTGAAGCTTTCTTT CASSESGGLGNTEAFF
few TRBJ2-6 TRBD2 TRBV7-9 TGTGCCAGCAGATCAGGGACTATCGACTCTGGGGCCAACGTCCTGACTTTC CASRSGTIDSGANVLTF
once TRBJ2-7 TRBD2 TRBV7-6 TGTGCCAGCAGCACCGGACTAGCGGGAGCCGAGCAGTACTTC CASSTGLAGAEQYF
. TRBJ2-5 TRBD2 TRBV14 TGTGCCAGCAGCCAAGTCCGTCCTAGCGGGAGTCAGACCCAGTACTTC CASSQVRPSGSQTQYF
. TRBJ1-4 . TRBV6-5 TGTGCCAGCAGTCCCAGGGCGAGAACTAATGAAAAACTGTTTTTT CASSPRARTNEKLFF
once TRBJ1-2 . TRBV19 TGTGCCAGTAGTACCCGGACAGCTTTAAACTATGGCTACACCTTC CASSTRTALNYGYTF
. TRBJ1-4 . TRBV3-1/TRBV3-2 TGTGCCAGCAGTCCCGAGAGGGAAAAACTGTTTTTT CASSPEREKLFF
. TRBJ2-3 TRBD2 TRBV2 TGTGCCAGCGTGATGGGGGGCGAGGTGGGCGGGAGGTTAATCACAGATACGCAGTATTTT CASVMGGEVGGRLITDTQYF
. TRBJ2-7 TRBD1 TRBV5-1 TGCGCCAGCAGCCAAACGGGACAGATCTACGAGCAGTACTTC CASSQTGQIYEQYF
. TRBJ2-2 . TRBV7-8 TGTGCCAGCAGCTTGAGGCAGGGTCGGGACACCGGGGAGCTGTTTTTT CASSLRQGRDTGELFF
. TRBJ1-6 . TRBV6-1 TGTGCCAGCAGTGAGGTGCCAGGGTTGTATTCACCCCTCCACTTT CASSEVPGLYSPLHF
once TRBJ2-1 TRBD2 TRBV7-8 TGTGCCAGCAGCTTTAGCGGGAGTTCGAATGAGCAGTTCTTC CASSFSGSSNEQFF
. TRBJ1-5 TRBD1 TRBV7-9 TGTGCCAGCAGTCCACAGGGGGACCAGCCCCAGCATTTT CASSPQGDQPQHF
. TRBJ2-3 TRBD1 TRBV6-6 TGTGCCAGCAGTCGAGACAGGGCCAAGATGCGGTCAGGCACAGATACGCAGTATTTT CASSRDRAKMRSGTDTQYF
. TRBJ1-1 . TRBV29-1 TGCAGCGTTGTGGGGTGGAGGGGCGCTGGGACTGAAGCTTTCTTT CSVVGWRGAGTEAFF
. TRBJ1-2 . TRBV15 TGTGCCACCAGCAGACCATCGGGGGGTCGCTCGGATGGCTACACCTTC CATSRPSGGRSDGYTF
. TRBJ1-1 . TRBV10-2 TGCGCCAGCACCCAAGCATTGAACACTGAAGCTTTCTTT CASTQALNTEAFF
. TRBJ1-1 . TRBV7-8 TGTGCCAGCAGCTCCGATCCGGGAACTGAAGCTTTCTTT CASSSDPGTEAFF
few TRBJ2-7 . TRBV3-1/TRBV3-2 TGTGCCAGCAGCCAAGCAGGGGCGCTAGGGTACGAGCAGTACTTC CASSQAGALGYEQYF
few TRBJ2-2 TRBD2 TRBV12-5 TGTGCTAGTGGCAATAAAGCGGGGACGAACACCGGGGAGCTGTTTTTT CASGNKAGTNTGELFF
few TRBJ1-1 . TRBV5-1 TGCGCCAGCAGCTTGTCCCAGGTGGTCGCGAACACTGAAGCTTTCTTT CASSLSQVVANTEAFF
. TRBJ2-7 TRBD2 TRBV2 TGTGCCAGCAGTGATGCTAGCGGGAGTACCAACGAGCAGTACTTC CASSDASGSTNEQYF
few TRBJ2-6 . TRBV30 TGTGCCTGGAGCCGGGGGAGATCGAGTTCTGGGGCCAACGTCCTGACTTTC CAWSRGRSSSGANVLTF
. TRBJ2-7 . TRBV21-1 TGTGCCAGCGGGGCACGGAGATGCGAGCAGTACTTC CASGARRCEQYF
. TRBJ2-3 . TRBV5-1 TGCGCCAGCAGCTTGGGCCCTATTAGCACAGATACGCAGTATTTT CASSLGPISTDTQYF
. TRBJ2-5 . TRBV7-8 TGTGCCAGCAGCTTAGATTACGCCAGGGTGGAGACCCAGTACTTC CASSLDYARVETQYF
. TRBJ1-5 . TRBV6-6 TGTGCCAGCAGTCGGGACTGGTATCAGCCCCAGCATTTT CASSRDWYQPQHF
few TRBJ1-1 TRBD1 TRBV19 TGTGCCAGTAGGCGCGACAGGGGGTACACTGAAGCTTTCTTT CASRRDRGYTEAFF
. TRBJ1-6 . TRBV10-1 TGCGCCAGCAGTGATAACAGGGCCTCCAATTCACCCCTCCACTTT CASSDNRASNSPLHF
once TRBJ2-5 . TRBV5-4 TGTGCCAGCAGCTTGGGAGGACTGCAAGAGACCCAGTACTTC CASSLGGLQETQYF
. TRBJ2-5 TRBD1 TRBV27 TGTGCCAGCAGTTTAGCTTCGGGACAGCAAGAGACCCAGTACTTC CASSLASGQQETQYF
. TRBJ2-5 TRBD2 TRBV29-1 TGCAGCGCAAGACTAGCCCGTGCGGAGACCCAGTACTTC CSARLARAETQYF
many TRBJ1-2 . TRBV20-1 TGCAGTGCTACGAGGGGGAATGGCTACACCTTC CSATRGNGYTF
once TRBJ2-3 . TRBV30 TGTGCCTGGAGTGTGGGGACTAGCACAGATACGCAGTATTTT CAWSVGTSTDTQYF
. TRBJ2-1 TRBD1 TRBV5-1 TGCGCCAGCAGCTTGGCCGGGACAGGGGGAAAAAATGAGCAGTTCTTC CASSLAGTGGKNEQFF
. TRBJ2-3 . TRBV6-5 TGTGCCGGGCGAAGCACAGATACGCAGTATTTT CAGRSTDTQYF
. TRBJ2-7 TRBD2 TRBV9 TGTGCCAGCAGCGTAGCTCCTGGACTAGCGTCCGAGCAGTACTTC CASSVAPGLASEQYF
few TRBJ1-4 . TRBV6-1 TGTGCCAGCAGTGAAGTGACAGGACTTTGGGAACTGTTTTTT CASSEVTGLWELFF
. TRBJ2-5 TRBD2 TRBV6-5 TGTGCCAGCACCCCCTTGGGGGAGGGGATAAAGACCCAGTACTTC CASTPLGEGIKTQYF
. TRBJ2-7 . TRBV19 TGTGCCAGTAGGTCACCAGGGGATAGATACGAGCAGTACTTC CASRSPGDRYEQYF